The 10 T cell receptor beta chains listed next were all sequenced from one sample in a study of blood T cell repertoires in COVID-19. Measured with immunoSEQ multiplex PCR; TCRdb has only the in-frame clones, and not every one. The repertoire holds 35,000 to 50,000 clones, with roughly 80% as singletons. The sample was peripheral blood. The receptors come from a man aged 60-69 years in a cohort sampled during active COVID-19.

The chain couples TRBV3-1 (or the pseudogene TRBV3-2) to TRBJ2-5, with 7 positions matching TRBD1. The CDR3 has 13 amino acids. CDR1 is LGHDT and CDR2 is YNNKEL in the germline V gene (reference sequence). After removal of 7 bases from V and 2 bases from J, the junction contained 4 bases not matched to a gene. The CDR3 loop reads CASTPGQQETQYF. Written as DNA, the CDR3 is TGTGCCAGCACCCCGGGACAGCAAGAGACCCAGTACTTC.

The chain employs TRBV12-3 or TRBV12-4 and TRBJ2-3; D is uncertain. Trimming cost V 7 bases and J 0 bases, with 8 bases left between them. This CDR3 has 13 amino acids. CDR3 sequence reads: CASNNGSTDTQYF. CDR3 nucleotides: TGTGCCAGCAATAACGGGAGCACAGATACGCAGTATTTT.

This sequence joins TRBV11-2 and TRBJ2-3, with D tentatively TRBD2 (7 bases). The V gene's germline CDR1 is SGHAT and CDR2 FQNNGV. With 5 bases removed from V and 1 base from J, the gap between germline ends came to 16 bases. The CDR3 runs to 16 residues. CDR3 bases: TGTGCCAGCAGCCGTGACCGGGGGGCTGGCACAGATACGCAGTATTTT. Its protein is CASSRDRGAGTDTQYF.

V usage is TRBV5-6 and J usage is TRBJ2-6, with unresolved D. V was cut by 0 bases and J by 0 bases, with 4 bases left in between. This CDR3 has 15 residues. Per germline, CDR1 SGHDT and CDR2 YYEEEE. The CDR3 protein is CASSLVFSGANVLTF. The CDR3 DNA reads TGTGCCAGCAGCTTGGTCTTCTCTGGGGCCAACGTCCTGACTTTC.

The chain combines TRBV12-3 or TRBV12-4 with TRBJ2-5, with D perhaps TRBD1 (6 bases). The CDR3 length is 13 residues. V gave up 6 bases and J gave up 5 bases, with 13 bases separating them. In DNA, the CDR3 is TGTGCCAGCAGCCAACAGGGTCGGGAGACCCAGTACTTC. Its protein product is CASSQQGRETQYF.

This chain joins TRBV5-4 and TRBJ2-1; D gene uncertain. The CDR3 is 15 residues long. Between the trimmed V and J ends, which lost 7 bases and 0 bases, there was a span of 14 bases. Germline CDR1 reads SGHNT; CDR2 reads YYREEE (reference sequence). As DNA, the CDR3 is TGTGCCAGCGGAACTACTAAGAGCTCCTACAATGAGCAGTTCTTC. Translating it yields CASGTTKSSYNEQFF.

The chain couples TRBV19 to TRBJ2-3, with 12 bases matching TRBD2. In germline, CDR1 is LNHDA, CDR2 SQIVND (reference sequence). CDR3 length: 16 amino acids. With 5 bases clipped from V and 3 bases from J, the junction kept 6 bases outside the gene matches. The CDR3: CASSALAGGPTDTQYF. Written as DNA, the CDR3 is TGTGCCAGTAGTGCCCTAGCGGGGGGGCCGACAGATACGCAGTATTTT.

The V gene is TRBV3-1 (or the pseudogene TRBV3-2), the J gene TRBJ2-3, with a weak D call TRBD2 (6 bases). The CDR3 spans 17 residues. Trimming took off 2 bases at V and 5 bases at J, with 20 bases between the two ends. Germline CDR1 is LGHDT and CDR2 is YNNKEL (reference sequence). For the CDR3, the DNA is TGTGCCAGCAGCCAAACGTTCGGGACGGGAGTCAAAGATACGCAGTATTTT. Protein: CASSQTFGTGVKDTQYF.

The chain has TRBV5-1 and TRBJ1-4; TRBD1 aligns across 8 bases. CDR1 and CDR2 (germline): SGHRS, YFSETQ. V lost 3 bases and J lost 2; bases outside the gene matches: 3. This CDR3 spans 15 amino acids. This chain's CDR3 is CASSSTGVTNEKLFF. CDR3 DNA sequence: TGCGCCAGCAGCTCGACAGGGGTTACTAATGAAAAACTGTTTTTT.

V gene TRBV2 combines with J gene TRBJ2-3; 7 nucleotides align to TRBD1. Germline V CDR1 and CDR2: SNHLY, FYNNEI. This CDR3 region has 13 residues. V shed 9 bases, J shed 2 bases, and the junction held 5 bases outside the gene matches. The CDR3 nucleotides read TGTGCCAGTACCGGGACAGACACAGATACGCAGTATTTT. This codes for CASTGTDTDTQYF.